These 28 T cell receptor beta chains originate from one sample sequenced in a study of response to subunit inactivated influenza vaccine. TCRdb processed the RT-PCR reads anew with MiXCR; each CDR3 protein has one entry. This table holds about 520,000 distinct CDR3 sequences, around 25% found once. Sequencing was performed on CD4+ T cells sorted from PBMCs, taken less than 6 days after vaccination. The receptor set was obtained from a man aged 50 or older who received an inactivated influenza vaccine.

The chain recombines TRBV5-1 with TRBJ2-3; 11 positions match TRBD2. Per the germline V gene, CDR1 is SGHRS and CDR2 is YFSETQ. CDR3 size: 16 residues. The J segment lost 6 bases and the V segment lost 0 bases, leaving 6 bases of the junction unmatched. This chain's CDR3 is CASSLAAASGGDTQYF. The CDR3 DNA is TGCGCCAGCAGCTTGGCCGCGGCTAGCGGGGGGGATACGCAGTATTTT.

This clonotype was picked up a small number of times. The chain joins TRBV20-1 to TRBJ2-4, with 8 bases aligning to TRBD2. Germline V gene data show CDR1 as DFQATT and CDR2 as SNEGSKA (reference sequence). The CDR3 loop spans 14 amino acids. Unmatched junction bases numbered 5, after V lost 2 bases and J lost 5 bases. The CDR3: CSARSGGLENIQYF. CDR3 sequence (DNA): TGCAGTGCTAGATCGGGGGGACTAGAAAACATTCAGTACTTC.

This chain uses TRBV12-3 or TRBV12-4 with TRBJ1-4; possibly TRBD1 for D (5 bases). The ends were cut back, 5 bases at V and 5 bases at J, with 15 bases in the middle. This CDR3 has 15 amino acids. Here the CDR3 DNA reads TGTGCCAGCAGTCCGCCGGGACGTTCGAATGAAAAACTGTTTTTT. Its translation is CASSPPGRSNEKLFF.

This rearrangement joins TRBV7-2 to TRBJ2-3; D may be TRBD2 (5 bases). The CDR3 totals 17 residues. V shed 0 bases and J shed 0 bases, with 13 bases lying between them. Germline V lookup: CDR1 SGHTA, CDR2 FQGNSA. CDR3 amino acids: CASSLAGSRASTDTQYF. CDR3 DNA: TGTGCCAGCAGCTTAGCAGGGAGTCGGGCAAGCACAGATACGCAGTATTTT.

In this sample, this clonotype turned up many times. The V gene is TRBV6-5, the J gene TRBJ2-7, with 8 bases aligning to TRBD1. Unmatched junction bases numbered 5, after V lost 2 bases and J lost 2 bases. Germline-derived CDR1 and CDR2 are MNHEY and SVGAGI. This CDR3 is 15 amino acids long. The CDR3 region has the DNA TGTGCCAGCAGTTACGTCCAGGGGGCGACCTACGAGCAGTACTTC. Its protein product is CASSYVQGATYEQYF.

The V gene is TRBV7-2, the J gene TRBJ2-7, with D possibly being TRBD1 or TRBD2 (5 bases each). Trimming took 5 bases from V and 4 from J, leaving 12 bases between them. The CDR3 consists of 13 residues. The germline V gene has CDR1 SGHTA and CDR2 FQGNSA. CDR3 sequence reads: CASSDGGYYEQYF. The CDR3 DNA is TGTGCCAGCAGCGATGGGGGATATTACGAGCAGTACTTC.

The CDR3 reads CASSLGQVNEKLFF. CDR3 DNA: TGCGCCAGCAGCTTAGGGCAGGTTAATGAAAAACTGTTTTTT. The rearrangement links TRBV5-1 to TRBJ1-4; D gene unclear. From germline, CDR1 is SGHRS and CDR2 YFSETQ. The CDR3 is 14 amino acids. Trimming cost V 2 bases and J 4 bases, with 9 bases left between them.

This clonotype was found a few times. The genes are TRBV6-1 and TRBJ2-7, with D unresolved. The CDR3 contains 16 residues. Germline V gene lookup returns CDR1 MNHNS and CDR2 SASEGT. V was cut by 1 base and J by 3 bases, with 16 bases left in between. CDR3 sequence: CASSEDIGTSYYEQYF. CDR3 DNA sequence: TGTGCCAGCAGTGAAGATATCGGAACTTCCTACTACGAGCAGTACTTC.

This rearrangement joins TRBV6-5 to TRBJ2-7, with D perhaps matching TRBD1 (6 bases). Per the germline V gene, CDR1 is MNHEY and CDR2 is SVGAGI. Trimming removed 10 bases from V and 2 bases from J, with 12 bases in between. CDR3 size: 12 residues. In nucleotides, the CDR3 is TGTGCCACTCACAGGGCCCCCTACGAGCAGTACTTC. It codes for CATHRAPYEQYF.

The table lists this clonotype with a few counts. This rearrangement joins TRBV5-5 to TRBJ1-3; 7 nucleotides agree with TRBD1. This CDR3 spans 15 amino acids. Trimming took 4 bases from V and 0 from J; bases not matched to a gene: 4. Germline V gene lookup returns CDR1 SGHKS and CDR2 YYEKEE (reference sequence). DNA of the CDR3: TGTGCCAGCAGCAGGAGACAGGGCTCTGGAAACACCATATATTTT. It specifies CASSRRQGSGNTIYF. Full variable domain (missing parts from reference TRBV5-5 and TRBJ1-3): DAGVTQSPTHLIKTRGQQVTLRCSPISGHKSVSWYQQVLGQGPQFIFQYYEKEERGRGNFPDRFSARQFPNYSSELNVNALLLGDSALYLCASSRRQGSGNTIYFGEGSWLTVV.

This clonotype has more than one count but fewer than ten. The rearrangement joins TRBV5-5 to TRBJ2-2; D might be TRBD2 (7 bases). The CDR3 sequence is 16 residues long. Germline V CDR1 and CDR2: SGHKS, YYEKEE (reference sequence). V was cut by 5 bases and J by 3 bases, with 17 bases left in between. The CDR3 nucleotides read TGTGCCAGCAGTTCCCGCGGGGGCTGGGACACCGGGGAGCTGTTTTTT. Amino acid sequence: CASSSRGGWDTGELFF.

The V and J genes are TRBV20-1 and TRBJ2-3, with 9 bases identical to TRBD2. The V and J ends lost 3 bases and 4 bases, in that order; junction bases with no gene match: 5. The CDR3 loop spans 14 amino acids. Per germline, CDR1 DFQATT and CDR2 SNEGSKA (reference sequence). For the CDR3, the DNA is TGCAGTGCTAGGGGACTAGCTCTCGCAGATACGCAGTATTTT. Encoded protein: CSARGLALADTQYF.

This clonotype was observed a few times. The CDR3 protein is CASSSSAPETQYF. DNA of the CDR3: TGTGCCAGCAGTTCCTCGGCGCCGGAGACCCAGTACTTC. The chain joins TRBV6-6 to TRBJ2-5; the D is unclear. Trimming stripped 4 bases from V and 5 bases from J, with 11 bases between. The germline gives CDR1 MNHNY, CDR2 SVGAGI (reference sequence). The CDR3 length is 13 residues.

This clonotype was detected only a few times. This rearrangement joins TRBV6-2 or TRBV6-3 to TRBJ2-1, with 9 bases matching TRBD1. The CDR3 has 16 residues. The germline gives CDR1 MNHEY, CDR2 SVGEGT. V trimming: 6 bases; J trimming: 5 bases; junction bases outside the gene matches: 11. The CDR3 here is CASRPHPGQGNNEQFF. Written as DNA, the CDR3 is TGTGCCAGCAGACCTCATCCGGGACAGGGAAACAATGAGCAGTTCTTC.

The V call is TRBV7-2, the J call TRBJ1-5; no clear D. V lost 3 bases to trimming and J lost 0 bases, with 6 bases between them. The CDR3 extends over 14 amino acids. Germline V gene sequence: CDR1 SGHTA, CDR2 FQGNSA. CDR3 protein: CASSFSRSNQPQHF. The CDR3 region has the DNA TGTGCCAGCAGCTTTTCGCGTAGCAATCAGCCCCAGCATTTT. Supplemented by reference TRBV7-2 and TRBJ1-5, the full variable domain reads GAGVSQSPSNKVTEKGKDVELRCDPISGHTALYWYRQSLGQGLEFLIYFQGNSAPDKSGLPSDRFSAERTGGSVSTLTIQRTQQEDSAVYLCASSFSRSNQPQHFGDGTRLSIL.

The chain combines TRBV20-1 with TRBJ2-5; possibly TRBD2 for D (5 bases). This CDR3 has 12 amino acids. In germline, CDR1 is DFQATT, CDR2 SNEGSKA (reference sequence). V lost 5 bases, J lost 2 bases, and 9 bases lay in between. In DNA form, the CDR3 reads TGCAGTGCTCAGCGGAATCAAGAGACCCAGTACTTC. It is translated as CSAQRNQETQYF.

The rearrangement joins TRBV9 to TRBJ2-2; D is possibly TRBD1 (5 bases). There are 16 residues in the CDR3. The germline V gene has CDR1 SGDLS and CDR2 YYNGEE. V was cut by 0 bases and J by 4 bases, with 13 bases left in between. CDR3: CASSVGMGLGTGELFF. In nucleotides, the CDR3 is TGTGCCAGCAGCGTAGGAATGGGGCTGGGCACCGGGGAGCTGTTTTTT.

The rearrangement uses TRBV7-2 and TRBJ2-7; 8 nucleotides agree with TRBD2. Germline V gene sequence: CDR1 SGHTA, CDR2 FQGNSA. Trimming cost V 2 bases and J 0 bases; bases outside gene matches: 6. The CDR3 is 16 amino acids. The DNA for the CDR3 is TGTGCCAGCAGCTTACAACTAGCGGAGAGCTCCTACGAGCAGTACTTC. Translation: CASSLQLAESSYEQYF.

The chain uses TRBV20-1 and TRBJ1-6; 7 nucleotides line up with TRBD1. V was pared by 2 bases and J by 7 bases, with 5 bases of the junction left unmatched. The CDR3 loop spans 14 amino acids. Germline lookup yields CDR1 DFQATT and CDR2 SNEGSKA (reference sequence). The CDR3 DNA follows: TGCAGTGCTAGACGTGGGACAGCGAATTCACCCCTCCACTTT. Its protein product is CSARRGTANSPLHF.

V is TRBV20-1 and J is TRBJ2-7, with D hard to call. Germline CDR1 and CDR2: DFQATT and SNEGSKA (reference sequence). The CDR3 is 13 residues long. V was cut by 1 base and J by 2 bases, with 9 bases left in between. As DNA, the CDR3 is TGCAGTGCTAGAGTGGTACCTACCTACGAGCAGTACTTC. Encoded protein: CSARVVPTYEQYF.

This clonotype was counted a few times. V and J are TRBV10-3 and TRBJ2-5; a possible D gene is TRBD1 (6 bases). V shed 0 bases and J shed 5 bases, with 16 bases lying between them. CDR1 ENHRY and CDR2 SYGVKD come from the germline V gene. The CDR3 is 16 residues long. As DNA, the CDR3 is TGTGCCATCAGTGAGTCAAAAGGGGGAGTGATGGAGACCCAGTACTTC. Its protein product is CAISESKGGVMETQYF.

This clonotype has a handful of counts. The chain is built from TRBV7-9 and TRBJ2-1, with 10 bases identical to TRBD1. V was clipped by 5 bases and J by 7 bases; unmatched bases: 8. Germline values: CDR1 SEHNR, CDR2 FQNEAQ (reference sequence). The CDR3 sequence is 15 residues long. CDR3 amino acids: CASSALTGGRNEQFF. CDR3 DNA sequence: TGTGCCAGCAGCGCCTTGACAGGGGGCAGAAATGAGCAGTTCTTC.

The chain couples TRBV10-3 to TRBJ2-1, with D possibly called TRBD1 or TRBD2 (5 bases each). CDR1 is ENHRY, CDR2 SYGVKD, per germline. This CDR3 region has 14 residues. CDR3: CASLGGETYNEQFF. CDR3 bases: TGTGCATCTCTTGGGGGAGAGACTTACAATGAGCAGTTCTTC.

This clonotype has only a few counts. The chain uses TRBV27 and TRBJ1-6; 7 bases map to TRBD1. CDR3 length: 12 amino acids. Germline CDR1 reads MNHEY; CDR2 reads SMNVEV (reference sequence). V shed 9 bases and J 9 bases; nucleotides not matched to a gene: 5. The CDR3 protein is CASSTGSSPLHF. CDR3 sequence (DNA): TGTGCCAGTTCGACAGGGAGTTCACCCCTCCACTTT.

This clonotype has at least ten counts. At one end, the junction sequence differs from germline, possibly due to a read error. This chain uses TRBV7-9 with TRBJ2-1; maybe TRBD1 (6 bases). The CDR3 loop spans 15 amino acids. Germline values: CDR1 SEHNR, CDR2 FQNEAQ (reference sequence). The CDR3 DNA reads TGCGCCAGCAGCTTGGATGGGGGCCCCTACAATGAGCAGTTCTTC. This gives the protein CASSLDGGPYNEQFF.

This clonotype has just a few counts. The CDR3 region has the DNA TGTGCCAGCTCCTACAGGGGGCCTGGCAATCAGCCCCAGCATTTT. It encodes CASSYRGPGNQPQHF. J is TRBJ1-5 and V is TRBV12-3 or TRBV12-4, with TRBD1 matching 9 bases. V trimming: 8 bases; J trimming: 2 bases; junction bases outside the gene matches: 7. The CDR3 loop spans 15 amino acids.

The chain is built from TRBV10-3 and TRBJ2-3, with 8 bases that match TRBD2. CDR3 length: 14 residues. CDR1 and CDR2 (germline): ENHRY, SYGVKD. Trimming removed 6 bases from V and 7 bases from J; junction bases left unmatched: 9. The CDR3 DNA reads TGTGCCATCAGCGCCGGGACTAGAGTAAATACGCAGTATTTT. It encodes CAISAGTRVNTQYF.

The chain is built from TRBV7-2 and TRBJ1-2; D might be TRBD1 (5 bases). The ends were cut back, 3 bases at V and 4 bases at J, with 12 bases in the middle. Looked up from germline, CDR1 is SGHTA and CDR2 is FQGNSA. The CDR3 runs to 14 residues. The CDR3: CASSFPQAGYGYTF. CDR3 in DNA: TGTGCCAGCAGCTTCCCACAGGCAGGCTATGGCTACACCTTC.